Below, one T cell receptor (beta chain) is given with its context. Clinical history as reported by participants underpinned cohort assignment. Trimming removed 3 bases at V and 3 bases at J, with 14 bases between. CDR1 SGHAT and CDR2 FQNNGV come from the germline V gene. This CDR3 spans 16 amino acids. The entry originates in a study of blood T cell repertoires in COVID-19. The repertoire was sequenced with immunoSEQ multiplex PCR; TCRdb's copy has only in-frame clones and lacks some. The data hold some 200,000 clones, with 82% observed a single time. Sequenced input: PBMCs or T cells enriched from blood (not recorded which). This TCR was recovered from a man aged 40-50 years who had recovered from COVID-19. The gene calls are TRBV11-2 and TRBJ2-2; D perhaps matches TRBD2 (6 bases). The CDR3 loop is CASSLLYGRHTGELFF. The CDR3 bases are TGTGCCAGCAGCTTGTTGTACGGGAGACACACCGGGGAGCTGTTTTTT.